This T cell receptor (beta chain) was observed in a study of beta chain features in type 1 diabetes. The entirety of the isolated RNA underwent reverse transcription, so expressed TCRB transcripts were sequenced. The method was immunoSEQ multiplex PCR; TCRdb's version includes in-frame clones alone and lacks a portion of them. The table has just under 150,000 clones, roughly a tenth seen once. CDR1 and CDR2 from the germline V gene are MGHRA and YSYEKL. V was shortened by 5 bases and J by 4 bases, with 17 bases between the two germline ends. The CDR3 sequence is 15 residues long. This clone was seen ten or more times.

Source material: naive CD4+ T cells from blood. V gene TRBV4-1 combines with J gene TRBJ1-2; TRBD1 is a possible D gene (5 bases). The clonotype comes from a young man in good health. As DNA, the CDR3 is TGCGCCAGCAGCGAACAGGTAACACCGGGCTATGGCTACACCTTC. Its translation: CASSEQVTPGYGYTF.